This TCR beta chain was documented in a study of blood T cell repertoires in COVID-19. Study-level background: Acute and convalescent COVID-19 specimens originated in the United States, Italy and Spain. PBMCs, B-cell-depleted T cells, or T cells were the source of the cDNA or gDNA that made up the material.

This clone has a single count. This CDR3 has 13 amino acids. The V end lost 7 bases, the J end lost 0 bases, and 10 bases lay between the germline ends. Original handling: From reference gene primer amplification, estimates of nucleated cell counts were derived. Generated by immunoSEQ multiplex PCR, the TCRdb table keeps only in-frame clones and is missing some. For V, J and clone size, that table is used; D and trimming come from the DNA. The repertoire holds around 130,000 clones, about 88% seen once, with approximately 18% in the top ten. This chain connects TRBV12-3 or TRBV12-4 to TRBJ2-7; maybe TRBD1 (6 bases). What was sequenced was peripheral blood. This TCR came from a woman of 80 years or more with acute or convalescent COVID-19. CDR3 sequence: CASKSDSSYEQYF. The CDR3 DNA reads TGTGCCAGCAAATCGGACAGCTCCTACGAGCAGTACTTC.